Below are 21 T cell receptor beta chains sequenced from a single sample in a study of cytomegalovirus exposure and HLA in healthy donors. Use of 60 Vbeta and 13 Jbeta primers characterized the PCR. This table comes from immunoSEQ multiplex PCR, and its TCRdb copy is limited to in-frame clones, with some not included. The repertoire holds fewer than 120,000 clones, with nearly 80% as singletons. Sequences were obtained from PBMCs. Receptor source: a young woman in good health and CMV-seronegative.

The chain carries TRBV30 and TRBJ2-3; 13 nucleotides agree with TRBD2. V gave up 2 bases and J gave up 3 bases; unmatched junction bases: 14. This CDR3 comprises 19 residues. The germline V gene has CDR1 GTSNPN and CDR2 SVGIG (reference sequence). The CDR3 is CAWSPGLAGLWGGTDTQYF. CDR3 nucleotides: TGTGCCTGGAGTCCGGGACTAGCGGGACTCTGGGGAGGGACAGATACGCAGTATTTT.

The V call is TRBV28, the J call TRBJ1-2, with TRBD1 matching over 8 bases. CDR1 and CDR2 (germline): MDHEN, SYDVKM. This CDR3 has 16 residues. V was pared by 5 bases and J by 2 bases, with 10 bases of the junction left unmatched. The CDR3 region is CASSHRTGTINYGYTF. As DNA, the CDR3 is TGTGCCAGCAGTCACCGGACAGGGACTATAAACTATGGCTACACCTTC.

The CDR3 loop is CASSITSGGAPFF. The CDR3 DNA sequence: TGTGCCAGCAGCATCACGAGCGGGGGTGCCCCGTTCTTC. This chain links TRBV7-9 with TRBJ2-1, with 8 bases matching TRBD2. The CDR3 covers 13 residues. J gave up 15 bases and V 5 bases, and 12 bases lay outside the gene matches. In germline, CDR1 is SEHNR, CDR2 FQNEAQ (reference sequence).

The chain combines TRBV4-3 with TRBJ1-5; D gene ambiguous. Germline V lookup: CDR1 LGHNA, CDR2 YSLEER. Between the trimmed V and J ends, which lost 0 bases and 1 base, there was a span of 13 bases. The CDR3 has 17 amino acids. CDR3 nucleotides: TGCGCCAGCAGCCAAGATTATGCGGGGATCAGCAATCAGCCCCAGCATTTT. Translated, it gives CASSQDYAGISNQPQHF.

The gene calls are TRBV21-1 and TRBJ2-3; the table's D call, TRBD2, has no DNA check behind it. TRBV21-1 is noted as a pseudogene. This CDR3 contains 15 residues. Here the CDR3 DNA reads TGTGCCAGCAGCCCGGGGAGGGAGCAGCCAGATACGCAGTATTTT. The encoded protein is CASSPGREQPDTQYF.

The chain recombines TRBV2 with TRBJ2-2, with TRBD2 matching over 7 bases. J lost 5 bases, V lost 3 bases, and 9 bases had no gene match. The CDR3 consists of 16 residues. The germline gives CDR1 SNHLY, CDR2 FYNNEI. The CDR3 sequence is CASSEEAGPLTGELFF. The DNA for the CDR3 is TGTGCCAGCAGTGAGGAAGCGGGACCCCTAACCGGGGAGCTGTTTTTT.

This chain joins TRBV7-6 and TRBJ2-2; TRBD1 might be the D (5 bases). The CDR3 contains 16 residues. Germline-derived CDR1 and CDR2 are SGHVS and FNYEAQ. Trimming took off 7 bases at V and 2 bases at J, with 17 bases between the two ends. CDR3 DNA sequence: TGTGCCAGCAAGGAAACGACAGCACCTAACACCGGGGAGCTGTTTTTT. This codes for CASKETTAPNTGELFF.

The chain employs TRBV7-8 and TRBJ1-1; D remains unclear. Trimming left V 4 bases short and J 2 bases short, with 14 bases between. Germline V gives CDR1 SGHVS, CDR2 FQNEAQ. This CDR3 region has 15 residues. The CDR3 nucleotides read TGTGCCAGCAGCTCCGCGCGTTTAATCAACACTGAAGCTTTCTTT. Its protein product is CASSSARLINTEAFF.

V and J are TRBV29-1 and TRBJ2-7, with 7 bases fitting TRBD1. Losses at the gene ends were 4 bases for V and 2 bases for J; bases not matched to a gene: 5. Germline CDR1 SQVTM, CDR2 ANQGSEA. This CDR3 spans 13 amino acids. DNA for the CDR3: TGCAGCGTTGGGGACAGTTCCACCTACGAGCAGTACTTC. This codes for CSVGDSSTYEQYF.

The J gene is TRBJ2-1, the V gene TRBV7-8, with 10 bases identical to TRBD2. Germline-derived CDR1 and CDR2 are SGHVS and FQNEAQ. The CDR3 is made up of 16 amino acids. V lost 4 bases to trimming and J lost 2 bases; unmatched junction nucleotides: 5. This chain's CDR3 is CASSSRTSGAYNEQFF. The CDR3 DNA follows: TGTGCCAGCAGCTCACGGACTAGCGGAGCCTACAATGAGCAGTTCTTC.

The CDR3 reads CASSFRGQGGNQPQHF. Here the CDR3 DNA reads TGTGCCAGCAGTTTTCGGGGACAGGGGGGCAATCAGCCCCAGCATTTT. The J gene is TRBJ1-5, the V gene TRBV28; TRBD1 matches 11 bases. Germline V gives CDR1 MDHEN, CDR2 SYDVKM. The CDR3 sequence is 16 residues long. V was pared by 3 bases and J by 2 bases, with 3 bases of the junction left unmatched.

The table lists this clone with a few counts. The chain carries TRBV19 and TRBJ2-5; 10 bases agree with TRBD1. V dropped 7 bases and J dropped 2; count of bases not matched to a gene: 7. Germline CDR1 is LNHDA and CDR2 is SQIVND (reference sequence). CDR3 length: 15 amino acids. The CDR3 nucleotides are TGTGCCAGTACCCGGGACAGGGGCCTACAAGAGACCCAGTACTTC. Amino acid sequence: CASTRDRGLQETQYF. Full variable domain (missing parts from reference TRBV19 and TRBJ2-5): DGGITQSPKYLFRKEGQNVTLSCEQNLNHDAMYWYRQDPGQGLRLIYYSQIVNDFQKGDIAEGYSVSREKKESFPLTVTSAQKNPTAFYLCASTRDRGLQETQYFGPGTRLLVL.

The J gene is TRBJ2-3, the V gene TRBV29-1, with D hard to call. The CDR3 length is 12 residues. V lost 3 bases to trimming and J lost 1 base, with 5 bases between them. In germline, CDR1 is SQVTM, CDR2 ANQGSEA. The CDR3 DNA reads TGCAGCGTTGACTCCCGCACAGATACGCAGTATTTT. Translating gives CSVDSRTDTQYF.

V usage is TRBV6-1 and J usage is TRBJ1-5; TRBD1 might be the D (6 bases). CDR3 length: 14 amino acids. From germline, CDR1 is MNHNS and CDR2 SASEGT. V shed 8 bases and J shed 4 bases, with 15 bases lying between them. CDR3 sequence (DNA): TGTGCCAGCGTTCTGGACAGCCTAAATCAGCCCCAGCATTTT. Its translation: CASVLDSLNQPQHF.

V gene TRBV14 combines with J gene TRBJ2-5; D perhaps matches TRBD2 (6 bases). Trimming pared 4 bases from V and 5 bases from J, leaving 23 bases between. CDR3 length: 17 residues. Germline CDR1 SGHDN, CDR2 FVKESK. The CDR3 DNA sequence: TGTGCCAGCAGCCGGAACGCCTCCACTAGCAAACGGGAGACCCAGTACTTC. This sequence encodes CASSRNASTSKRETQYF.

This clone has a handful of counts. J is TRBJ1-3 and V is TRBV30; D might be TRBD1 (5 bases). V was pared by 0 bases and J by 3 bases, with 6 bases between. CDR1 is GTSNPN and CDR2 is SVGIG in the germline V gene (reference sequence). The CDR3 is made up of 13 amino acids. This CDR3 reads CAWSVTVGNTIYF. For the CDR3, the DNA is TGTGCCTGGAGTGTGACAGTTGGAAACACCATATATTTT. Full variable domain (remainder filled in from reference TRBV30 and TRBJ1-3): SQTIHQWPATLVQPVGSPLSLECTVEGTSNPNLYWYRQAAGRGLQLLFYSVGIGQISSEVPQNLSASRPQDRQFILSSKKLLLSDSGFYLCAWSVTVGNTIYFGEGSWLTVV.

This clone showed up just a few times. The CDR3 coding sequence is TGCGCCAGCAGCCAAGTACGATCAGGGGACTACGAGCAGTACTTC. It codes for CASSQVRSGDYEQYF. The chain links TRBV4-1 to TRBJ2-7; perhaps TRBD1 as D (6 bases). Germline CDR1 and CDR2: MGHRA and YSYEKL. Trimming removed 1 base at V and 3 bases at J, with 13 bases between. CDR3 size: 15 residues.

This clone was detected only once. This chain links TRBV6-6 with TRBJ1-1, with a weak D call TRBD1 (6 bases). Trimming removed 4 bases from V and 4 bases from J, with 16 bases in between. This CDR3 region has 15 residues. Germline-derived CDR1 and CDR2 are MNHNY and SVGAGI (reference sequence). The CDR3, as DNA: TGTGCCAGCAGTTTTCCGAGACAGGAGGTCACTGAAGCTTTCTTT. It codes for CASSFPRQEVTEAFF.

The rearrangement joins TRBV13 to TRBJ2-7, with 9 positions matching TRBD1. Trimming cost V 5 bases and J 2 bases; bases outside gene matches: 4. This CDR3 comprises 14 residues. Germline values: CDR1 PRHDT, CDR2 FYEKMQ (reference sequence). CDR3 DNA: TGTGCCAGCAGCGCCAGGGACAGGGCCTACGAGCAGTACTTC. As protein: CASSARDRAYEQYF.

The chain is built from TRBV5-1 and TRBJ2-3, with D perhaps TRBD1 (5 bases). CDR1 and CDR2 from the germline V gene are SGHRS and YFSETQ. The germline V and J ends were trimmed by 0 bases and 4 bases, with 9 bases remaining between them. This CDR3 has 14 residues. The CDR3 DNA is TGCGCCAGCAGCTTGGAAGACAGATCAGATACGCAGTATTTT. Protein sequence: CASSLEDRSDTQYF.

V and J are TRBV5-6 and TRBJ2-5; TRBD2 matches at 11 bases. The V gene end was trimmed by 2 bases and the J gene end by 5 bases; junction bases not matched to a gene: 8. CDR3 length equals 16 residues. Germline assignment: CDR1 SGHDT and CDR2 YYEEEE. The CDR3 DNA sequence: TGTGCCAGCAGCTTCGGGACTAGCGGTGGGGAGGAGACCCAGTACTTC. As protein: CASSFGTSGGEETQYF.